The clone carrying this T cell receptor (beta chain) was detected only a few times. Its antigen is not known. The sample comes from a study of CD8 T cells in ankylosing spondylitis. This CDR3 has 12 amino acids. Trimming removed 2 bases at V and 6 bases at J, with 7 bases between. CDR1 is DFQATT and CDR2 is SNEGSKA in the germline V gene (reference sequence). In TCRdb, the 5' RACE reads were re-called with MiXCR into one record per CDR3 protein. The sample comprises about 270,000 distinct CDR3 sequences, around 32% of which are singletons, and about 4% rests with the top ten. Study-level results: Some of these motif variants have turned up before, in reports on reactive arthritis synovial fluid and blood. Seemingly characteristic of ankylosing spondylitis blood was a TCR beta motif consisting of 7 or 8 highly homologous variants.

The sample taken for sequencing was blood, either unsorted or a sorted T cell fraction (not recorded which). This TCR was recovered from a male donor with ankylosing spondylitis or in good health (not recorded which). This sequence joins TRBV20-1 and TRBJ1-4; D not resolved. Here the CDR3 DNA reads TGCAGTGCTAGACAGGTGGATGAAAAACTGTTTTTT. It encodes CSARQVDEKLFF.